The 3 T cell receptor beta chains below were found in one sample sequenced in a study of T cell responses to AZD1222 COVID-19 vaccine. The assay was immunoSEQ multiplex PCR, and TCRdb's table has in-frame clones only and misses some. Seen in this sample are about 140,000 clones; the ten most common clones hold 2% to 2.5%. The sample comprised peripheral blood. These TCRs come from an adult in good health.

The gene calls are TRBV4-1 and TRBJ1-6; TRBD1 matches at 10 bases. CDR1 and CDR2 (germline): MGHRA, YSYEKL. J lost 9 bases, V lost 8 bases, and 16 bases had no gene match. This CDR3 has 17 residues. The CDR3 DNA reads as TGCGCCAGCCGACAGGGGGCTCAATCCGCGATGGCTTCACCCCTCCACTTT. It specifies CASRQGAQSAMASPLHF.

With respect to this clone: This specimen includes other DNA sequences encoding the same CDR3. This chain links TRBV30 with TRBJ2-1; D unresolved. With 0 bases removed from V and 4 bases from J, the gap between germline ends came to 7 bases. This CDR3 is built from 13 residues. From germline, CDR1 is GTSNPN and CDR2 SVGIG (reference sequence). CDR3 protein: CAWSVGLYNEQFF. The CDR3 DNA is TGTGCCTGGAGTGTAGGGTTGTACAATGAGCAGTTCTTC.

The chain carries TRBV14 and TRBJ2-5; 9 bases are shared with TRBD1. Trimming cost V 4 bases and J 7 bases; bases outside gene matches: 7. From germline, CDR1 is SGHDN and CDR2 FVKESK. The CDR3 has 14 residues. The CDR3 DNA sequence: TGTGCCAGCAGCCCTTCGGGACAGGGATTGACCCAGTACTTC. It translates to CASSPSGQGLTQYF.